A selection of T cell receptor beta chains follows, all from one sample in a study of T cells after yellow fever vaccination. TCRdb used MiXCR to reprocess the 5' RACE reads, holding one entry per CDR3 protein. This sample has 60,000 to 95,000 distinct CDR3 sequences; around 7.1% occur once, and the top ten carry around 28%. The specimen comprised CD8+ T cells sorted from PBMCs, sampled less than 11 days after the first yellow fever vaccination. The receptors shown here come from a man younger than 35 who received the YFV17D yellow fever vaccine. CDR3s include the opening cysteine and the closing phenylalanine or tryptophan. D genes are given only for firm matches. Expanded clones are given a class, and other clones once, few, many or no size at all.

v_call: TRBV18
clone_size: -
j_call: TRBJ2-5
d_call: TRBD1
cdr3_nt: TGTGCCAGCTCACCGGACAGGGGGCCGCATGGGACCCAGTACTTC
cdr3_aa: CASSPDRGPHGTQYF

v_call: TRBV12-3/TRBV12-4
clone_size: few
j_call: TRBJ2-5
d_call: TRBD2
cdr3_nt: TGTGCCAGCAGTTTAACTAGCGGGGGGAGAAGGGAGGAAGAGACCCAGTACTTC
cdr3_aa: CASSLTSGGRREEETQYF

v_call: TRBV5-1
clone_size: many
j_call: TRBJ1-5
d_call: TRBD1
cdr3_nt: TGCGCCAGCAGCCAGTGGACAGGCGATCAGCCCCAGCATTTT
cdr3_aa: CASSQWTGDQPQHF

v_call: TRBV7-9
clone_size: many
j_call: TRBJ2-7
d_call: -
cdr3_nt: TGTGCCAGCAGCTTAGGCCAGCTGCCTAACGAGCAGTACTTC
cdr3_aa: CASSLGQLPNEQYF

v_call: TRBV28
clone_size: many
j_call: TRBJ2-1
d_call: TRBD2
cdr3_nt: TGTGCCAGCAGTTTAAAGGGTGGGGGGGACCCCTCCTACAATGAGCAGTTCTTC
cdr3_aa: CASSLKGGGDPSYNEQFF

v_call: TRBV4-3
clone_size: many
j_call: TRBJ1-5
d_call: -
cdr3_nt: TGCGCCAGCAGCCTCAGGACAGCTAATCAGCCCCAGCATTTT
cdr3_aa: CASSLRTANQPQHF

v_call: TRBV4-1
clone_size: many
j_call: TRBJ2-7
d_call: TRBD1
cdr3_nt: TGCGCCAGCAGCCGACAGGGCTCGACAGACGAGCAGTACTTC
cdr3_aa: CASSRQGSTDEQYF

v_call: TRBV5-4
clone_size: few
j_call: TRBJ2-2
d_call: -
cdr3_nt: TGTGCCAGCAGCTTGCAGGTAGACTGGTCCGGGGAGCTGTTTTTT
cdr3_aa: CASSLQVDWSGELFF

v_call: TRBV10-2
clone_size: many
j_call: TRBJ1-2
d_call: TRBD1
cdr3_nt: TGCGCCAGCAGTGACCCCGGGACAGCCACCAACTATGGCTACACCTTC
cdr3_aa: CASSDPGTATNYGYTF

v_call: TRBV12-3/TRBV12-4
clone_size: -
j_call: TRBJ2-2
d_call: TRBD1
cdr3_nt: TGTGCCAGCACGGGTCAGGGGGCGGACAGCGGGGAGCTGTTTTTT
cdr3_aa: CASTGQGADSGELFF

v_call: TRBV6-2/TRBV6-3
clone_size: -
j_call: TRBJ1-2
d_call: -
cdr3_nt: TGTGCCAGCACCCTAGGCGACTATGGCTACACCTTC
cdr3_aa: CASTLGDYGYTF

v_call: TRBV27
clone_size: many
j_call: TRBJ2-3
d_call: TRBD2
cdr3_nt: TGTGCCAGCAGTTTATTGCTAGCGGGGGGGCCCGCAGATACGCAGTATTTT
cdr3_aa: CASSLLLAGGPADTQYF

v_call: TRBV11-1
clone_size: -
j_call: TRBJ1-4
d_call: TRBD1
cdr3_nt: TGTGCCAGCAGCTTAAGACCGATTGGGACAGGGACGCTAAAGACTAATGAAAAACTGTTTTTT
cdr3_aa: CASSLRPIGTGTLKTNEKLFF

v_call: TRBV18
clone_size: many
j_call: TRBJ2-5
d_call: TRBD1
cdr3_nt: TGTGCCAGCTCCCGCGGGACAGGTTTCCAAGAGACCCAGTACTTC
cdr3_aa: CASSRGTGFQETQYF

v_call: TRBV6-2/TRBV6-3
clone_size: few
j_call: TRBJ1-5
d_call: TRBD1
cdr3_nt: TGTGCCAGCAACCCCGGGACAGGGAGTCCCTGGCAGCCCCAGCATTTT
cdr3_aa: CASNPGTGSPWQPQHF

v_call: TRBV28
clone_size: -
j_call: TRBJ1-5
d_call: -
cdr3_nt: TGTGCCAGCAGTTTCTCAGGGGTAGGCAATCAGCCCCAGCATTTT
cdr3_aa: CASSFSGVGNQPQHF

v_call: TRBV7-9
clone_size: -
j_call: TRBJ1-6
d_call: -
cdr3_nt: TGTGCCAGCAGCTTAGAAGGGGGACGGATCTATAATTCACCCCTCCACTTT
cdr3_aa: CASSLEGGRIYNSPLHF

v_call: TRBV20-1
clone_size: many
j_call: TRBJ2-7
d_call: -
cdr3_nt: TGCAGTGCTAGAGGCACGGTGGTCGAGGAGCAGTACTTC
cdr3_aa: CSARGTVVEEQYF

v_call: TRBV7-7
clone_size: many
j_call: TRBJ2-5
d_call: -
cdr3_nt: TGTGCTAGCAGCTTAGCAGCAGGGGCCGAGACCCAGTACTTC
cdr3_aa: CASSLAAGAETQYF

v_call: TRBV7-9
clone_size: -
j_call: TRBJ1-1
d_call: -
cdr3_nt: TGTGCCAGCAGCTTAGGTGAGGGTTGGAACACTGAAGCTTTCTTT
cdr3_aa: CASSLGEGWNTEAFF

v_call: TRBV20-1
clone_size: -
j_call: TRBJ2-2
d_call: TRBD1
cdr3_nt: TGCAGTGCTAGAGGGCAGGGGGATAACACCGGGGAGCTGTTTTTT
cdr3_aa: CSARGQGDNTGELFF

v_call: TRBV20-1
clone_size: many
j_call: TRBJ2-5
d_call: -
cdr3_nt: TGCAGTGCTCCCCCATGGGCCCAAGAGACCCAGTACTTC
cdr3_aa: CSAPPWAQETQYF

v_call: TRBV23-1
clone_size: -
j_call: TRBJ1-5
d_call: -
cdr3_nt: TGCGCCAGCAGTCGCTCCCGGGACAGCAATCAGCCCCAGCATTTT
cdr3_aa: CASSRSRDSNQPQHF

v_call: TRBV9
clone_size: few
j_call: TRBJ2-2
d_call: -
cdr3_nt: TGTGCCAGCAGCTCCCGAAACACCGGGGAGCTGTTTTTT
cdr3_aa: CASSSRNTGELFF

v_call: TRBV7-9
clone_size: many
j_call: TRBJ2-3
d_call: -
cdr3_nt: TGTGCCAGCAGCTTTGAATTCAACCCCGGGGGTGCAGATACGCAGTATTTT
cdr3_aa: CASSFEFNPGGADTQYF

v_call: TRBV20-1
clone_size: many
j_call: TRBJ2-1
d_call: TRBD1
cdr3_nt: TGCAGTGCTAACCGACAGGGACAGGGAAATGAGCAGTTCTTC
cdr3_aa: CSANRQGQGNEQFF

v_call: TRBV12-3/TRBV12-4
clone_size: many
j_call: TRBJ2-2
d_call: TRBD1
cdr3_nt: TGTGCCAGCAGTCAGGGGGTCAGGGTGGAGCTGTTTTTT
cdr3_aa: CASSQGVRVELFF

v_call: TRBV7-9
clone_size: many
j_call: TRBJ2-5
d_call: TRBD1
cdr3_nt: TGTGCCAGCACACCGGGACAGGGCTTTGTTCGGCGGGAGACCCAGTACTTC
cdr3_aa: CASTPGQGFVRRETQYF

v_call: TRBV27
clone_size: many
j_call: TRBJ2-1
d_call: -
cdr3_nt: TGTGCCAGCAGTTTATCAGGGACGCCGAATGAGCAGTTCTTC
cdr3_aa: CASSLSGTPNEQFF

v_call: TRBV7-3
clone_size: many
j_call: TRBJ2-3
d_call: -
cdr3_nt: TGTGCCAGCAGCTTAGGGCTAGTCGCCACAGATACGCAGTATTTT
cdr3_aa: CASSLGLVATDTQYF

v_call: TRBV6-5
clone_size: -
j_call: TRBJ2-2
d_call: -
cdr3_nt: TGTGCCACTGCGTTGGGCCCCGGGGAGCTGTTTTTT
cdr3_aa: CATALGPGELFF

v_call: TRBV7-9
clone_size: many
j_call: TRBJ1-1
d_call: -
cdr3_nt: TGTGCCAGCAGCTCCCCGGCCCTACCCGTTGAAGCTTTCTTT
cdr3_aa: CASSSPALPVEAFF

v_call: TRBV29-1
clone_size: many
j_call: TRBJ1-3
d_call: -
cdr3_nt: TGCAGCGTTATGGGGAGCGGCGAGGAGGAAAACACCATATATTTT
cdr3_aa: CSVMGSGEEENTIYF

v_call: TRBV5-1
clone_size: -
j_call: TRBJ1-1
d_call: TRBD1
cdr3_nt: TGCGCCAGCAGCCCGGCTATAGGGGGCACAGGGAACACTGAAGCTTTCTTT
cdr3_aa: CASSPAIGGTGNTEAFF

v_call: TRBV12-3/TRBV12-4
clone_size: few
j_call: TRBJ2-7
d_call: -
cdr3_nt: TGTGCCAGCAGCCTGAGCGTTCGCTCCTACGAGCAGTACTTC
cdr3_aa: CASSLSVRSYEQYF

v_call: TRBV6-5
clone_size: many
j_call: TRBJ2-5
d_call: -
cdr3_nt: TGTGCCAGCAGTTACAGGGGTCCGGAGACCCAGTACTTC
cdr3_aa: CASSYRGPETQYF

v_call: TRBV5-4
clone_size: few
j_call: TRBJ2-1
d_call: -
cdr3_nt: TGTGCCAGCAGCCTACCTTTACTCCGGCGGAATGAGCAGTTCTTC
cdr3_aa: CASSLPLLRRNEQFF

v_call: TRBV6-5
clone_size: many
j_call: TRBJ2-7
d_call: -
cdr3_nt: TGTGCCAGCAGTTACTCGGCCGGGAGCTACGAGCAGTACTTC
cdr3_aa: CASSYSAGSYEQYF

v_call: TRBV2
clone_size: few
j_call: TRBJ2-6
d_call: -
cdr3_nt: TGTGCCAGCAGAGAGGGGGTCTCTGGGGCCAACGTCCTGACTTTC
cdr3_aa: CASREGVSGANVLTF

v_call: TRBV5-1
clone_size: many
j_call: TRBJ1-1
d_call: TRBD1
cdr3_nt: TGCGCCAGCAGCAGGGGACAGGGTGAGGACACTGAAGCTTTCTTT
cdr3_aa: CASSRGQGEDTEAFF

v_call: TRBV7-2
clone_size: -
j_call: TRBJ2-5
d_call: -
cdr3_nt: TGTGCCAGCAGCTTAGGCAGGGGTCCCCGGGAGACCCAGTACTTC
cdr3_aa: CASSLGRGPRETQYF

v_call: TRBV4-1
clone_size: -
j_call: TRBJ2-2
d_call: -
cdr3_nt: TGCGCCAGCAGCCAAGAAAGGGGGCCCGGGGGGCCCGGGGAGCTGTTTTTT
cdr3_aa: CASSQERGPGGPGELFF

v_call: TRBV6-5
clone_size: many
j_call: TRBJ2-7
d_call: -
cdr3_nt: TGTGCCAGCAGTTCCTTACCCACAGGCGAGCAGTACTTC
cdr3_aa: CASSSLPTGEQYF

v_call: TRBV7-8
clone_size: -
j_call: TRBJ1-1
d_call: -
cdr3_nt: TGTGCCAGCAGCTTAAAGGGCGGATACCAATACGGGGACACTGAAGCTTTCTTT
cdr3_aa: CASSLKGGYQYGDTEAFF

v_call: TRBV6-5
clone_size: -
j_call: TRBJ2-1
d_call: -
cdr3_nt: TGTGCCACCCTAAGGTGGGATGAGCAGTTCTTC
cdr3_aa: CATLRWDEQFF

v_call: TRBV7-9
clone_size: -
j_call: TRBJ2-3
d_call: TRBD2
cdr3_nt: TGTGCCAGCAGCTGGAGTCCCGGCGGGGGGGTCACAGATACGCAGTATTTT
cdr3_aa: CASSWSPGGGVTDTQYF

v_call: TRBV29-1
clone_size: many
j_call: TRBJ2-3
d_call: TRBD1
cdr3_nt: TGCAGCGTAGAATTCGGGACAGGACCAGATACGCAGTATTTT
cdr3_aa: CSVEFGTGPDTQYF

v_call: TRBV4-1
clone_size: -
j_call: TRBJ2-1
d_call: -
cdr3_nt: TGCGCCAGCAGCCAAGAAGACATTTTCAATGAGCAGTTCTTC
cdr3_aa: CASSQEDIFNEQFF

v_call: TRBV15
clone_size: few
j_call: TRBJ2-1
d_call: -
cdr3_nt: TGTGCCACCAGCTTGCGTTTGTACAATGAGCAGTTCTTC
cdr3_aa: CATSLRLYNEQFF

v_call: TRBV9
clone_size: many
j_call: TRBJ1-6
d_call: TRBD1
cdr3_nt: TGTGCCAGCAGCGGGACAGGGGGGAATTCACCCCTCCACTTT
cdr3_aa: CASSGTGGNSPLHF

v_call: TRBV5-5
clone_size: -
j_call: TRBJ2-1
d_call: -
cdr3_nt: TGTGCCAGGAGCCCCGAGCGCCGGCACAATGAGCAGTTCTTC
cdr3_aa: CARSPERRHNEQFF

v_call: TRBV7-8
clone_size: few
j_call: TRBJ1-5
d_call: -
cdr3_nt: TGTGCCAGCAGCTTAGCGCCAGGGAATAGCAATCAGCCCCAGCATTTT
cdr3_aa: CASSLAPGNSNQPQHF

v_call: TRBV7-6
clone_size: few
j_call: TRBJ2-7
d_call: -
cdr3_nt: TGTGCCAGCACCGCAGGGGGCGGGGGCCGACCTTACGAGCAGTACTTC
cdr3_aa: CASTAGGGGRPYEQYF

v_call: TRBV5-8
clone_size: many
j_call: TRBJ2-7
d_call: -
cdr3_nt: TGTGCCAGCAGCCCCCCCGGGGCCTACGAGCAGTACTTC
cdr3_aa: CASSPPGAYEQYF

v_call: TRBV6-5
clone_size: -
j_call: TRBJ1-4
d_call: TRBD1
cdr3_nt: TGTGCCAGCAGTTACTCGGACAGGGGGCAAGAAAAACTGTTTTTT
cdr3_aa: CASSYSDRGQEKLFF

v_call: TRBV7-3
clone_size: -
j_call: TRBJ2-2
d_call: TRBD1
cdr3_nt: TGTGCCAGCAGCTTACCCCGGGACAGCTCGAACACCGGGGAGCTGTTTTTT
cdr3_aa: CASSLPRDSSNTGELFF

v_call: TRBV7-9
clone_size: few
j_call: TRBJ1-2
d_call: TRBD1
cdr3_nt: TGTGCCAGCAGCTTAGGGACAGGATATGGCTACACCTTC
cdr3_aa: CASSLGTGYGYTF

v_call: TRBV5-1
clone_size: few
j_call: TRBJ1-1
d_call: -
cdr3_nt: TGCGCCAGCAGCTTGGGGGGCAGTCCCGAAGCTTTCTTT
cdr3_aa: CASSLGGSPEAFF

v_call: TRBV12-5
clone_size: many
j_call: TRBJ2-3
d_call: TRBD2
cdr3_nt: TGTGCTAGTGGTTTGGCCATAGCGGGGGGCTGGATAGATACGCAGTATTTT
cdr3_aa: CASGLAIAGGWIDTQYF